Presented here are 21 T cell receptor beta chains from one specimen sequenced in a study of response to subunit inactivated influenza vaccine. TCRdb called the RT-PCR reads again in MiXCR, with one record for every CDR3 protein. The sample yields about 570,000 distinct CDR3 sequences, about 11% seen once. The input for sequencing was PBMCs from blood, taken on the day of vaccination. The source is a man between 50 and 59 years old who received an inactivated influenza vaccine.

The V call is TRBV5-1, the J call TRBJ2-2; D remains ambiguous. The V end lost 0 bases, the J end lost 1 base, and 10 bases lay between the germline ends. This CDR3 is built from 16 residues. Looked up from germline, CDR1 is SGHRS and CDR2 is YFSETQ. The CDR3 loop reads CASSLAGPKNTGELFF. The CDR3 DNA reads TGCGCCAGCAGCTTGGCCGGACCGAAGAACACCGGGGAGCTGTTTTTT.

This chain joins TRBV7-2 and TRBJ1-3; the D gene is possibly TRBD1 (6 bases). The CDR3 loop spans 16 amino acids. Trimming left V 6 bases short and J 0 bases short, with 15 bases between. Germline lookup yields CDR1 SGHTA and CDR2 FQGNSA. The CDR3 DNA reads as TGTGCCAGCAGTCAAATGGGACATCGCTCTGGAAACACCATATATTTT. Protein sequence: CASSQMGHRSGNTIYF.

The J gene is TRBJ1-3, the V gene TRBV6-1, with D uncertain. CDR1 is MNHNS, CDR2 SASEGT, per germline. The CDR3 has 15 amino acids. Trimming shortened V by 6 bases and J by 0 bases, and 12 bases separated the two germline ends. The CDR3 reads CASRTGVRSGNTIYF. The CDR3 region has the DNA TGTGCCAGCAGGACCGGGGTCCGCTCTGGAAACACCATATATTTT.

The table lists this clonotype with a few counts. The V gene is TRBV12-3 or TRBV12-4, the J gene TRBJ2-5; either TRBD1 or TRBD2 may supply D (5 bases each). There are 13 residues in the CDR3. Trimming pared 5 bases from V and 4 bases from J, leaving 11 bases between. CDR3 nucleotides: TGTGCCAGCAGTCTCGGGACGACAGAGACCCAGTACTTC. Translating gives CASSLGTTETQYF.

This clonotype was observed a handful of times. V and J are TRBV24-1 and TRBJ1-1; D remains unclear. V was cut by 4 bases and J by 10 bases, with 18 bases left in between. This CDR3 has 14 amino acids. Germline CDR1 is KGHDR and CDR2 is SFDVKD. The chain's CDR3 is CATSETTGSRGAFF. DNA of the CDR3: TGTGCCACCAGTGAGACGACGGGATCTCGGGGAGCTTTCTTT.

The chain employs TRBV6-5 and TRBJ2-7, with D perhaps TRBD2 (6 bases). Looked up from germline, CDR1 is MNHEY and CDR2 is SVGAGI. Trimming removed 4 bases from V and 3 bases from J, with 16 bases in between. This CDR3 contains 15 residues. DNA of the CDR3: TGTGCCAGCAGTTTCGGGTCGGCGGGAAGCTACGAGCAGTACTTC. Translation: CASSFGSAGSYEQYF.

This clonotype has ten or more counts. This CDR3 reads CASRLMDTQYF. The CDR3 coding sequence is TGTGCCAGCAGATTAATGGATACGCAGTATTTT. The chain has TRBV7-2 and TRBJ2-3, with D unresolved. The CDR3 runs 11 residues. The germline CDR1 and CDR2 sequences are SGHTA and FQGNSA. V was trimmed by 6 bases and J by 6 bases, leaving 7 bases between them.

The chain recombines TRBV28 with TRBJ2-7; D not resolved. Deletions cut 3 bases from V and 8 bases from J, with 11 bases between. The CDR3 extends over 12 amino acids. Germline loops: CDR1 MDHEN, CDR2 SYDVKM. The CDR3 region is CASSFTERKQYF. The CDR3 DNA sequence: TGTGCCAGCAGTTTTACGGAAAGGAAGCAGTACTTC.

The J gene is TRBJ2-1, the V gene TRBV6-1; 11 bases line up with TRBD2. The length of the CDR3 is 17 residues. V lost 6 bases to trimming and J lost 8 bases; unmatched junction nucleotides: 15. Germline CDR1 and CDR2: MNHNS and SASEGT. The CDR3 bases are TGTGCCAGCAGGCGCAACCCACTAGCGGGAGATTATGATGAGCAGTTCTTC. Translating it yields CASRRNPLAGDYDEQFF.

This clonotype was observed a few times. The CDR3 sequence is CATGQGVIEEQYF. CDR3 coding DNA: TGTGCTACCGGACAGGGTGTGATCGAAGAGCAGTACTTC. The chain combines TRBV28 with TRBJ2-7; 8 nucleotides agree with TRBD1. CDR1 and CDR2 from the germline V gene are MDHEN and SYDVKM. The CDR3 length is 13 residues.

The chain has TRBV12-3 or TRBV12-4 and TRBJ1-5; no firm D call. Trimming pared 7 bases from V and 0 bases from J, leaving 13 bases between. The CDR3 runs to 15 residues. CDR3 DNA sequence: TGTGCCAGCACTGCCCGGTTTTATAGCAATCAGCCCCAGCATTTT. This sequence encodes CASTARFYSNQPQHF.

This sequence joins TRBV4-3 and TRBJ2-2; TRBD2 aligns across 7 bases. Germline V lookup: CDR1 LGHNA, CDR2 YSLEER. J gave up 3 bases and V 3 bases, and 4 bases lay outside the gene matches. The CDR3 extends over 15 amino acids. The CDR3 is CASSQASGHTGELFF. Here the CDR3 DNA reads TGCGCCAGCAGCCAGGCTAGCGGTCACACCGGGGAGCTGTTTTTT.

This clonotype occurred once. This chain links TRBV5-1 with TRBJ2-2, with 9 positions matching TRBD1. The germline gives CDR1 SGHRS, CDR2 YFSETQ. This CDR3 contains 14 residues. V dropped 5 bases and J dropped 6; count of bases not matched to a gene: 5. CDR3 loop: CASRWDRVAGELFF. The CDR3 nucleotides are TGCGCCAGCAGATGGGACAGGGTGGCCGGGGAGCTGTTTTTT.

This clonotype was detected a few times. The chain uses TRBV7-9 and TRBJ2-3, with D possibly matching TRBD2 (5 bases). The CDR3 length is 15 residues. V was pared by 6 bases and J by 0 bases, with 13 bases between. Germline loops: CDR1 SEHNR, CDR2 FQNEAQ (reference sequence). In nucleotides, the CDR3 is TGTGCCAGCAGTCTGAAGCGGATTAGCACAGATACGCAGTATTTT. Protein: CASSLKRISTDTQYF.

V and J are TRBV3-1 and TRBJ1-5; tentatively, D is TRBD1 (6 bases). V was clipped by 1 base and J by 6 bases, with 19 bases between them. This CDR3 is built from 17 residues. Looked up from germline, CDR1 is LGHDT and CDR2 is YNNKEL (reference sequence). In nucleotides, the CDR3 is TGTGCCAGCAGCCAAGGCGATCTTCTGACAGGTAGTCAGCCCCAGCATTTT. Amino acids: CASSQGDLLTGSQPQHF. Full variable domain (remainder filled in from reference TRBV3-1 and TRBJ1-5): DTAVSQTPKYLVTQMGNDKSIKCEQNLGHDTMYWYKQDSKKFLKIMFSYNNKELIINETVPNRFSPKSPDKAHLNLHINSLELGDSAVYFCASSQGDLLTGSQPQHFGDGTRLSIL.

This clonotype has ten or more counts. The chain links TRBV5-5 to TRBJ2-2; weak D call: TRBD2 (6 bases). The ends were cut back, 1 base at V and 2 bases at J, with 15 bases in the middle. CDR3 size: 17 residues. Per germline, CDR1 SGHKS and CDR2 YYEKEE (reference sequence). The CDR3 DNA sequence: TGTGCCAGCAGCTTGTTCGGGGGTCGGGGAAACACCGGGGAGCTGTTTTTT. As protein: CASSLFGGRGNTGELFF.

Only a few counts were recorded for this clonotype. J is TRBJ2-7 and V is TRBV5-1, with D uncertain. Germline lookup yields CDR1 SGHRS and CDR2 YFSETQ. V was trimmed by 4 bases and J by 2 bases, leaving 19 bases between them. CDR3 size: 16 residues. Written as DNA, the CDR3 is TGCGCCAGCAGCACTTTCCCGGACCAGGTCGCCTACGAGCAGTACTTC. Translated, it gives CASSTFPDQVAYEQYF.

The rearrangement uses TRBV5-4 and TRBJ2-7; D possibly corresponds to TRBD2 (5 bases). There are 13 residues in the CDR3. CDR1 and CDR2 (germline): SGHNT, YYREEE (reference sequence). V was trimmed by 4 bases and J by 0 bases, leaving 8 bases between them. CDR3 region: CASSRSGSYEQYF. The DNA of the CDR3 is TGTGCCAGCAGCCGCAGCGGCTCCTACGAGCAGTACTTC.

This clonotype was picked up many times. The chain joins TRBV7-8 to TRBJ1-1; D is unresolved. With 1 base removed from V and 1 base from J, the gap between germline ends came to 10 bases. There are 15 residues in the CDR3. Germline values: CDR1 SGHVS, CDR2 FQNEAQ. Here the CDR3 DNA reads TGTGCCAGCAGCTTAGAACAGACGCAGAACACTGAAGCTTTCTTT. Protein product: CASSLEQTQNTEAFF.

This clonotype has only a few counts. The rearrangement joins TRBV4-3 to TRBJ2-7; 12 bases match TRBD2. The germline CDR1 and CDR2 sequences are LGHNA and YSLEER. CDR3 size: 15 residues. With 0 bases clipped from V and 6 bases from J, the junction kept 3 bases outside the gene matches. DNA of the CDR3: TGCGCCAGCAGCCAAGAGGCTAGCGGGAGGGGCGAGCAGTACTTC. Its translation is CASSQEASGRGEQYF.

The chain couples TRBV19 to TRBJ1-2, with D uncertain. Deletions cut 3 bases from V and 8 bases from J, with 16 bases between. The CDR3 has 14 amino acids. Germline CDR1 LNHDA, CDR2 SQIVND (reference sequence). The CDR3 coding sequence is TGTGCCAGTAGTATTTGGGTGAACAGCGGCGGCTACACCTTC. Translated, it gives CASSIWVNSGGYTF. Based on the CDR3 plus reference TRBV19 and TRBJ1-2, the full variable domain is DGGITQSPKYLFRKEGQNVTLSCEQNLNHDAMYWYRQDPGQGLRLIYYSQIVNDFQKGDIAEGYSVSREKKESFPLTVTSAQKNPTAFYLCASSIWVNSGGYTFGSGTRLTVV.